This TCR beta chain was identified in a study of blood T cell repertoires in COVID-19. On the study more broadly: T cells, B-cell-depleted T cells, or PBMCs provided the cDNA or gDNA that served as material.

The J segment lost 5 bases and the V segment lost 7 bases, leaving 13 bases of the junction unmatched. This CDR3 has 16 residues. Germline V lookup: CDR1 MNHEY, CDR2 SVGEGT. Original methodology: Nucleated cell counts were estimated from reference gene primer amplification. Using immunoSEQ multiplex PCR, the repertoire was profiled, and TCRdb retains in-frame clones only, with some absent. V and J calls and clone size are as listed in that table; D and trimming were resolved from the DNA. In the table there are some 150,000 clones, roughly 85% of which are singletons. This TCR was recovered from a human donor with acute or convalescent COVID-19. The donor label of this sample is uncertain. Sequencing was done on a sample of peripheral blood. The V and J genes are TRBV6-2 or TRBV6-3 and TRBJ2-3; 9 bases line up with TRBD2. Here the CDR3 reads CASTPVAGGPVDTQYF. The CDR3 region has the DNA TGTGCCAGCACCCCCGTTGCGGGAGGGCCTGTAGATACGCAGTATTTT.